The present entry profiles one T cell receptor (beta chain) with its context. The sample originates from a study of T cell changes during pregnancy in multiple sclerosis. Assay: immunoSEQ multiplex PCR; the TCRdb copy retains only in-frame clones and omits some. The table records about 79,000 clones, about 94% of them present only once. This clonotype was sampled from a female donor in good health, enrolled as a control in a pregnancy study. The source was peripheral blood, collected in the second trimester of pregnancy.

CDR3 region: CAWSPGQNTEAFF. The DNA for the CDR3 is TGTGCCTGGAGTCCCGGACAGAACACTGAAGCTTTCTTT. The chain has TRBV30 and TRBJ1-1; D perhaps matches TRBD1 (5 bases). The length of the CDR3 is 13 residues. Per the germline V gene, CDR1 is GTSNPN and CDR2 is SVGIG (reference sequence). Trimming stripped 2 bases from V and 1 base from J, with 8 bases between. Full variable domain (outside the CDR3, taken from reference TRBV30 and TRBJ1-1): SQTIHQWPATLVQPVGSPLSLECTVEGTSNPNLYWYRQAAGRGLQLLFYSVGIGQISSEVPQNLSASRPQDRQFILSSKKLLLSDSGFYLCAWSPGQNTEAFFGQGTRLTVV.